Only one count was recorded for the clone carrying this TCR beta chain. Its target is not known. The sample belongs to a study of monozygotic twins with cystic fibrosis. The CDR3 sequence is 14 residues long. Germline values: CDR1 KGHSH, CDR2 LQKENI. The V end lost 6 bases, the J end lost 4 bases, and 15 bases lay between the germline ends. Assay: immunoSEQ multiplex PCR; the TCRdb copy retains only in-frame clones and omits some. The table includes 9,500 or so clones, approximately 98% detected once. General study results and limits: Unrelated CF individuals shared fewer identical clonotypes than monozygotic CF twins. Clonality was generally low (median approximately 0.0088), higher in the most severe patients.

The rearrangement links TRBV18 to TRBJ2-5; the D gene is possibly TRBD1 (7 bases). The receptor's source is a girl aged 2-10 years with cystic fibrosis. Sequences were obtained from blood. The CDR3 DNA reads TGTGCCAGCTCGGCGGGACAGCTGAGAGAGACCCAGTACTTC. Its protein is CASSAGQLRETQYF.